This T cell receptor beta chain is drawn from a study of blood T cell repertoires in COVID-19 (dated by TCRdb to the early 2020s). Context from the whole study: Samples covering the acute and convalescent phases of COVID-19 were provided by collaborators in the United States, Italy and Spain. The material from the prospective study consisted of cDNA or gDNA derived from T cells, B-cell-depleted T cells, or PBMCs. The dataset comprised deeply sampled blood TCRbeta repertoires from subjects exposed to, actively infected with, or recovered from COVID-19. A freely available public database, intended as a resource for researchers studying the immune response to SARS-CoV-2, is where the repertoires were released. Samples were obtained from the ongoing ImmuneRACE study (first 160 participants) and from 1,254 subjects provided by 6 global collaborators. A de-identified subject ID, COVID-19 status, age in years and sex were almost always included in the sample metadata. Where available, HLA class I and class II types were taken from metadata supplied by the sample provider and were not determined by assay-based typing.

TCRbeta CDR3 regions were amplified from genomic DNA using the immunoSEQ Assay, a bias-controlled multiplex PCR. The published analysis was carried out like this. The number of nucleated cells in each sample was estimated from the amplification of reference gene primers within the assay. Sequence reads were collapsed and filtered to measure the absolute abundance of every unique TCRbeta CDR3 rearrangement. Productive Simpson clonality was computed per sample as the square root of Simpson's diversity index over productive rearrangements. Drawn from immuneACCESS, this table holds only the in-frame rearrangements with V and J called that TCRdb kept. Clones are partly lost; checked studies trace under half to an unresolved V gene and leave the rest unexplained. For V, J and clone size, that table is used; D and trimming come from the DNA. The sample profile shows more than 70,000 clones; about 88% of them were found once. The ten largest clones represent over 7% of the sample.

In the case of this clone: No antigen is known for it. The sample holds no much larger clone one base away, and base qualities are not on file.

Collaborating institutions collected whole blood in K2EDTA tubes following their own protocols. For TCRbeta analysis, collaborators shipped samples in one of three forms: frozen whole blood, isolated PBMCs, or DNA extracted from either of those sample types. Broad study findings and their caveats: The amount of clinical and demographic metadata varied by source and participant and was provided uncurated.

Including cysteine and phenylalanine, the CDR3 has 15 amino acids. This entry keeps only the CDR3 DNA: 45 bases, framed from base 1. CDR1 is given as SGHTA and CDR2 as FQGTGA, both from the germline V gene. After removal of 5 bases from V and 0 bases from J, the junction retains 5 bases not matched to a gene. The sequencing input was peripheral blood. Rearrangement joined TRBV7-3 to TRBJ2-5; 8 bases in the middle match TRBD1. This clonotype was sampled from a man aged 45-65 years with acute or convalescent COVID-19. The CDR3 sequence is CASSRTGLYQETQYF. DNA sequence: TGTGCCAGCAGCCGGACAGGGCTTTACCAAGAGACCCAGTACTTC. With all but the CDR3 taken from the reference TRBV7-3 and TRBJ2-5 genes, the full variable domain is: GAGVSQTPSNKVTEKGKYVELRCDPISGHTALYWYRQSLGQGPEFLIYFQGTGAADDSGLPNDRFFAVRPEGSVSTLKIQRTERGDSAVYLCASSRTGLYQETQYFGPGTRLLVL.